This T cell receptor (beta chain) comes out of a study of cytomegalovirus exposure and HLA in healthy donors. General observations from the study: Later findings reportedly placed an Asian-associated ancestry cluster below the approximately 670-donor mean for N-insertions. Analysis was carried out at a later point, and it linked a missense DCLRE1C variant to TCR beta V- and J-gene trimming. In an earlier analysis, about 87% or about 30%: the productive usage of most TCR beta V segments. Evidence from a later analysis indicated that most CMV-associated TCR beta chains looked HLA-restricted.

About this clone: Its antigen is unidentified.

In the PCR, 60 Vbeta and 13 Jbeta primers were used. This table comes from immunoSEQ multiplex PCR, and its TCRdb copy is limited to in-frame clones, with some not included. The sample shows around 150,000 clones, around 85% of them seen only once. V was cut by 0 bases and J by 0 bases, with 9 bases left in between. Per the germline V gene, CDR1 is KGHSH and CDR2 is LQKENI. The CDR3 is 16 residues long. The gene calls are TRBV18 and TRBJ1-3, with D tentatively TRBD1 (5 bases). The TCR was taken from a man aged 18 to 35 in good health and CMV-seropositive. What was sequenced was PBMCs. CDR3: CASSPPWGGSGNTIYF. The DNA of the CDR3 is TGTGCCAGCTCACCACCATGGGGCGGCTCTGGAAACACCATATATTTT.